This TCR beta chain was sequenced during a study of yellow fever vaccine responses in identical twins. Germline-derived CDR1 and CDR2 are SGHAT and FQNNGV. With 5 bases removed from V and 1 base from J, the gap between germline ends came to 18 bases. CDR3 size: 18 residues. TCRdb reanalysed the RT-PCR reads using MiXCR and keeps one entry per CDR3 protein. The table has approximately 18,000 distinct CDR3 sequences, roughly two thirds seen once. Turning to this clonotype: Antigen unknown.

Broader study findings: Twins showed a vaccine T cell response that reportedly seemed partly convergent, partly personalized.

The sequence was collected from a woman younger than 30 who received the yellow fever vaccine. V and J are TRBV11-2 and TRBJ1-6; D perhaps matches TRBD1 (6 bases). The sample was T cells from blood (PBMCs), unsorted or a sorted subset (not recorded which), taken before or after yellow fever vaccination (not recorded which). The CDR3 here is CASSRATGPHSYNSPLHF. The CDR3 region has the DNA TGTGCCAGCAGCCGGGCGACAGGTCCTCATTCCTATAATTCACCCCTCCACTTT.